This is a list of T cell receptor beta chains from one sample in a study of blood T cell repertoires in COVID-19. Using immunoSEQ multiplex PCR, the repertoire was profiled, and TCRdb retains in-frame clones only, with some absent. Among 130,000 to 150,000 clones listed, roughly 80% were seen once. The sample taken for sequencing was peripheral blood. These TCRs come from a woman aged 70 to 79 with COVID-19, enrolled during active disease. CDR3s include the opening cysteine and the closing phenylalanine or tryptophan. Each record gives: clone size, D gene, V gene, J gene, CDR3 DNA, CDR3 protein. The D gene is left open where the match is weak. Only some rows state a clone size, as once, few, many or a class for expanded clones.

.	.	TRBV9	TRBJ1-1	TGTGCCAGCAGCGTAGCTGTCCGGACAGAAGCTTTCTTT	CASSVAVRTEAFF
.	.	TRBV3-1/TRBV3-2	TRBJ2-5	TGTGCCAGCAGCCAAGATCCCAGGGCGGGAACGGAGACCCAGTACTTC	CASSQDPRAGTETQYF
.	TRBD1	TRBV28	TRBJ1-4	TGTGCCAGCAGTACTCTCCCGACAGGGAAGGTTGAAAAACTGTTTTTT	CASSTLPTGKVEKLFF
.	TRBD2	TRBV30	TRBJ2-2	TGTGCCTTCGGAAAGCGGGGGTTTACCGGGGAGCTGTTTTTT	CAFGKRGFTGELFF
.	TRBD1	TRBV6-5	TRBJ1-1	TGTGCCAGCAGGACGACAGGGGGGAACACTGAAGCTTTCTTT	CASRTTGGNTEAFF
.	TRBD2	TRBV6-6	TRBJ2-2	TGTGCCAGCAGTCCCACTGCGGGGGGCCGGGCCGGGGAGCTGTTTTTT	CASSPTAGGRAGELFF
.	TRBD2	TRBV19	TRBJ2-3	TGTGCCAGTAGCCCAGCGGGACTAGCGGGGGGGCCCCCAGATACGCAGTATTTT	CASSPAGLAGGPPDTQYF
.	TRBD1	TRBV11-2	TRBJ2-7	TGTGCCAGCAGCGACAGGGGAGGCGAGCAGTACTTC	CASSDRGGEQYF
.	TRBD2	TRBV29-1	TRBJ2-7	TGCAGCGTTGAACTTGGGACTAGCGTGACCTACGAGCAGTACTTC	CSVELGTSVTYEQYF
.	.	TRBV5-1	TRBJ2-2	TGCGCCAGCAGCTTCGGACAGCCCGGGGAGCTGTTTTTT	CASSFGQPGELFF
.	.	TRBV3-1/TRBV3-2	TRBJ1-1	TGTGCCAGCAGCCCCCTACAGGGCGTGAACACTGAAGCTTTCTTT	CASSPLQGVNTEAFF
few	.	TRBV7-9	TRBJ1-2	TGTGCCAGCAGCTTACCCGGCAGGACAGTCCTGGATGGCTACACCTTC	CASSLPGRTVLDGYTF
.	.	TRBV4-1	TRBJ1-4	TGCGCCAGCAGCCCCACCGACAGGTATAATGAAAAACTGTTTTTT	CASSPTDRYNEKLFF
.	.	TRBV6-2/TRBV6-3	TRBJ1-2	TGTGCCAGCAGTCTGTCACAGGAACCATTCTATGGCTACACCTTC	CASSLSQEPFYGYTF
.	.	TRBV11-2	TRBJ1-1	TGTGCCAGCAGCTTAGATCAGTTGACTGAAGCTTTCTTT	CASSLDQLTEAFF
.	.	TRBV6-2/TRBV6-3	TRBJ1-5	TGTGCCAGCAGTTATGAGGGCTCCTCGGGTCAGCCCCAGCATTTT	CASSYEGSSGQPQHF
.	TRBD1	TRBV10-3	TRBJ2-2	TGTGCCATCAGTGTCCCTCCGGGACAGGGATACTGGTCCGGGGAGCTGTTTTTT	CAISVPPGQGYWSGELFF
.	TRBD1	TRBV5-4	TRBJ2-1	TGTGCCAGCAGCTCTCGGGACAGGGTTTCTTGGGAGCAGTTCTTC	CASSSRDRVSWEQFF
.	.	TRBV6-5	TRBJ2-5	TGTGCCAGCAGAGGGAGAGGGGGTCTCCAAGAGACCCAGTACTTC	CASRGRGGLQETQYF
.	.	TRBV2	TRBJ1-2	TGTGCCAGCAGTGAGACAGGCGCTAACTATGGCTACACCTTC	CASSETGANYGYTF
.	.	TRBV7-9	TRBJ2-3	TGTGCCGGAATCGGGTTTAGCACAGATACGCAGTATTTT	CAGIGFSTDTQYF
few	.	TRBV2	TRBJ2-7	TGTGCCAGCAGTGAAGGGGCAGGGCGCGAGCAGTACTTC	CASSEGAGREQYF
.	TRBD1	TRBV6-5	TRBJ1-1	TGTGCCAGCAGAAAATTGACAGGGCCCCAAGCTTTCTTT	CASRKLTGPQAFF
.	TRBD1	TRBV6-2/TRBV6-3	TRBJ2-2	TGTGCCAGCAGTGCATTGCCGGACAGGAGTTTTTCAACCGGGGAGCTGTTTTTT	CASSALPDRSFSTGELFF
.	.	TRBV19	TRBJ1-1	TGTGCCAGTAGTATAGCATTGGGCGACACTGAAGCTTTCTTT	CASSIALGDTEAFF
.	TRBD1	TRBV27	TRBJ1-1	TGTGCCAGCAGCTACAGGGGGCTGAACACTGAAGCTTTCTTT	CASSYRGLNTEAFF
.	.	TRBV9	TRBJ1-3	TGTGCCAGCAGCGGAGGGAGCTCTGGAAACACCATATATTTT	CASSGGSSGNTIYF
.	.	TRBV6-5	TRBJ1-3	TGTGCCAGCAGCAGAGGCAACTCTGGAAACACCATATATTTT	CASSRGNSGNTIYF
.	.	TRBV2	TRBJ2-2	TGTGCCAGCAAGACGGTTGGGGGCCCCGGGGAGCTGTTTTTT	CASKTVGGPGELFF
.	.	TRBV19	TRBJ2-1	TGTGCCAGTAGTATACCTACGTGGGCAGGGGAATTCCATGAGCAGTTCTTC	CASSIPTWAGEFHEQFF
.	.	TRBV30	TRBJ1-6	TGTGCCTGGATTCTGGCAGGGTTAAATTCACCCCTCCACTTT	CAWILAGLNSPLHF
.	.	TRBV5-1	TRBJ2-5	TGCGCCAGCAGCTGGGCCCGCCAAGAGACCCAGTACTTC	CASSWARQETQYF
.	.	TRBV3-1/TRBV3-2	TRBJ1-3	TGTGCCAGCAGCCGGCCCAGGGCTGTCTCTGGAAACACCATATATTTT	CASSRPRAVSGNTIYF
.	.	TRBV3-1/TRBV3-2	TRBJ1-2	TGTGCCAGCAGCCCTGGCGACGGAGCCATTCTAAGCCAGTTCTATGGCTACACCTTC	CASSPGDGAILSQFYGYTF
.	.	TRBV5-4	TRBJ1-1	TGTGCCAGCAGCTCTGCCGGGTCTTTATTGGGAGCTTTCTTT	CASSSAGSLLGAFF
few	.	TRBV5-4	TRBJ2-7	TGTGCCAGCAGTAACAAACAGGGTTACGAGCAGTACTTC	CASSNKQGYEQYF
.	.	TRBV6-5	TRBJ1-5	TGTGCCAGCAGTCTAGGAAATTTCAATCAGCCCCAGCATTTT	CASSLGNFNQPQHF
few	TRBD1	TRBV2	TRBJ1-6	TGTGCCAGCAGACGCGACAGGGTTGGCCTCTCCTATAATTCACCCCTCCACTTT	CASRRDRVGLSYNSPLHF
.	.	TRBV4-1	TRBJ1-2	TGCGCCAGCAGCCAAGATTTCGGGGGTGTTAATGGCTACACCTTC	CASSQDFGGVNGYTF
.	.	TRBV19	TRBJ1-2	TGTGCCAGTAGTGCCGGGGGGACAAACCTGGATGGCTACACCTTC	CASSAGGTNLDGYTF
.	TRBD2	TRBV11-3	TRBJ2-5	TGTGCCAGCAGCAAGGGACTAGCGGAAGAGACCCAGTACTTC	CASSKGLAEETQYF
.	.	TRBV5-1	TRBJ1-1	TGCGCCAGCAGCTTGCAGGGCGGCACTGAAGCTTTCTTT	CASSLQGGTEAFF
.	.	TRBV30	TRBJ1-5	TGTGCCTGCGCACCAGGGGTCGGTCAGCCCCAGCATTTT	CACAPGVGQPQHF
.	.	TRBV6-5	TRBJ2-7	TGTGCCAGCGCCCTATTGGGTCCACAGGGGCAGTACTTC	CASALLGPQGQYF
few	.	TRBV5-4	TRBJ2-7	TGTGCCAGCAGCAAACAGGGCTACGAGCAGTACTTC	CASSKQGYEQYF
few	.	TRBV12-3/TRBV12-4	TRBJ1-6	TGTGCCAGCAGTTTAAAGGGGGATTCACCCCTCCACTTT	CASSLKGDSPLHF
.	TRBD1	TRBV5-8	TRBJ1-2	TGTGCCAGCGCTCGTGGACAGGGGGCATCTGGCTACACCTTC	CASARGQGASGYTF
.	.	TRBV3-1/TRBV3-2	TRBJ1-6	TGTGCCAGCAGCCAACAACAGTATAATTCACCCCTCCACTTT	CASSQQQYNSPLHF
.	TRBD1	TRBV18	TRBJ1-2	TGTGCCAGCTCACCTGGGACAGACTATGGCTACACCTTC	CASSPGTDYGYTF
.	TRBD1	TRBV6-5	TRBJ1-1	TGTGCCAGCAGACCGGAGACAGGGACGATGGCTTTCTTT	CASRPETGTMAFF
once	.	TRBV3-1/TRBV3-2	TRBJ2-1	TGTGCCAGCAGCCAAGATCGGGTAAAGATCAATGAGCAGTTCTTC	CASSQDRVKINEQFF
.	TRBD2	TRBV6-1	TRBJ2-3	TGTGCCAGCAGTGGGTGGACTAGCGGGGGCACAGATACGCAGTATTTT	CASSGWTSGGTDTQYF
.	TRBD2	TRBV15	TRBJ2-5	TGTGCCACCAGCAGAGATTGGTCCACTAGCGGGGGGCAAGAGACCCAGTACTTC	CATSRDWSTSGGQETQYF